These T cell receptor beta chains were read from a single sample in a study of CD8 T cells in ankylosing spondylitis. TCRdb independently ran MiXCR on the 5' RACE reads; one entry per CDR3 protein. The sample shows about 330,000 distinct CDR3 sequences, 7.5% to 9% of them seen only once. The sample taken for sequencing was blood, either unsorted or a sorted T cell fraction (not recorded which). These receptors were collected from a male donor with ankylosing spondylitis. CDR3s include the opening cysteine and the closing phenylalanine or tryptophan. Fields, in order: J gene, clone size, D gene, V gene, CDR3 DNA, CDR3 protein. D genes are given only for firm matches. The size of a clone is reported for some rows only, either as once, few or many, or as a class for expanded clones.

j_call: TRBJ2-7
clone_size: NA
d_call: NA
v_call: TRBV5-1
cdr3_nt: TGCGCCAGCAGCGGGACCAGGGGACCCCACGAGCAGTACTTC
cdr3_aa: CASSGTRGPHEQYF

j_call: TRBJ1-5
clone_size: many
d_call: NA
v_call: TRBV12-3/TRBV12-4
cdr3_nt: TGTGCCAGCAGTCCAACAAATCAGCCCCAGCATTTT
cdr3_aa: CASSPTNQPQHF

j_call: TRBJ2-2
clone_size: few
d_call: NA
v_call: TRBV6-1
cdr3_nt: TGTGCCAGCAGGAAGGGAGCGAACACCGGGGAGCTGTTTTTT
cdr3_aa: CASRKGANTGELFF

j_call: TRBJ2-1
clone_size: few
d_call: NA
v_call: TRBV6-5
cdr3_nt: TGTGCCAGCAGCCGACAAGCGGAGCAGTTCTTC
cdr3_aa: CASSRQAEQFF

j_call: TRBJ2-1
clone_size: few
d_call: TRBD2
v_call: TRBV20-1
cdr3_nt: TGCAGTGCTAGAGATTCAGCGGGAGGACCCAATGAGCAGTTCTTC
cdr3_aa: CSARDSAGGPNEQFF

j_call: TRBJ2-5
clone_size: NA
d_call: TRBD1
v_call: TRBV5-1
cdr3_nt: TGCGCCAGCAGCTTGGCCAGGGGACAGGGGTCGGAGACCCAGTACTTC
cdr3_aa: CASSLARGQGSETQYF

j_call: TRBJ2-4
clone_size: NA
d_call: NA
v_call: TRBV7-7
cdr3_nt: TGTGCTAGCAGCTTAGCGCGGCGGGAAGGAGCCAAAAACATTCAGTACTTC
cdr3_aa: CASSLARREGAKNIQYF

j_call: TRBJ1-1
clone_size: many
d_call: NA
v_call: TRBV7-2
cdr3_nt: TGTGCCAGCAGCTCAGAACCCCAGGGTACGGCTTTCTTT
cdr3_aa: CASSSEPQGTAFF

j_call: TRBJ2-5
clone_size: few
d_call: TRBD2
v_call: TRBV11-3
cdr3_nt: TGTGCCAGCAGCTTAGGTTTGACTAGCGGGAACCAAGAGACCCAGTACTTC
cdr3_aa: CASSLGLTSGNQETQYF

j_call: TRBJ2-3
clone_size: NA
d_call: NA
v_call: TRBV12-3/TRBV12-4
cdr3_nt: TGTGCCAGCAGTCCTATTGGGACGACTTGGGGCACAGATACGCAGTATTTT
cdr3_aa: CASSPIGTTWGTDTQYF

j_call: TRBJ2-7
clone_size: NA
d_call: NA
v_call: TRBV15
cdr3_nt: TGTGCCACCAGCAGGACAGTGACCTCCTACGAGCAGTACTTC
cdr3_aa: CATSRTVTSYEQYF

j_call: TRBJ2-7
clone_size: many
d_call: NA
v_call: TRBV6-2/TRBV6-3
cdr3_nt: TGTGCCAGCAGTTACAGGGGCTACGAGCAGTACTTC
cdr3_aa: CASSYRGYEQYF

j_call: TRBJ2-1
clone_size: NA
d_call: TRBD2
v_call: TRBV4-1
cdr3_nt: TGCGCCAGCAGCCAAGGGGGGGGGACGGGAGAGGCAGAATACAATGAGCAGTTCTTC
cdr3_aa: CASSQGGGTGEAEYNEQFF

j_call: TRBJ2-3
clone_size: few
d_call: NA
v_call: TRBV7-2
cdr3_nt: TGTGCCAGCAGCTTAGAGGTTGTGCGCACAGATACGCAGTATTTT
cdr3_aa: CASSLEVVRTDTQYF

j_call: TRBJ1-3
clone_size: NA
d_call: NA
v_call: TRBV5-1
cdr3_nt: TGCGCCAGCAGCTCGGACGGGAGCTCTGGAAACACCATATATTTT
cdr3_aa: CASSSDGSSGNTIYF

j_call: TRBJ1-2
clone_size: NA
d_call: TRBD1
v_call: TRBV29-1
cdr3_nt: TGCAGCGTTGAGAGATACGGGACAGAGAACTATGGCTACACCTTC
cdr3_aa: CSVERYGTENYGYTF

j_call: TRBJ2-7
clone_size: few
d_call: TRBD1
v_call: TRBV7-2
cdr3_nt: TGTGCCAGCAGCTTGGTAGGGACAGGGTGGTACGAGCAGTACTTC
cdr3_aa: CASSLVGTGWYEQYF

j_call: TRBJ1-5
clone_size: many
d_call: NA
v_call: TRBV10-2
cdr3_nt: TGCGCCAGCAGTGAGTCGGGGGTAGGGCAGCCCCAGCATTTT
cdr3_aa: CASSESGVGQPQHF

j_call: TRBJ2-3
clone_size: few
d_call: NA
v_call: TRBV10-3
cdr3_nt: TGTGCCATCAGTGAGTCGGGGGAGGACTTCACAGATACGCAGTATTTT
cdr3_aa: CAISESGEDFTDTQYF

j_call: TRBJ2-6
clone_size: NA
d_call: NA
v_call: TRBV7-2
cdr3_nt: TGTGCCAGCAGCCCGAGGGGCTGGTCTGGGGCCAACGTCCTGACTTTC
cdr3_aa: CASSPRGWSGANVLTF

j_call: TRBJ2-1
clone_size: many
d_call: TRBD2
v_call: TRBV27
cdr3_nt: TGTGCCAGCAGTTTTAGCGGGAGATCGAATGAGCAGTTCTTC
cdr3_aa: CASSFSGRSNEQFF

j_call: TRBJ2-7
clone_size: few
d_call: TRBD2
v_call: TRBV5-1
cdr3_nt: TGCGCCAGCATGGATAGCGGGAGGCCCTCCGAGCAGTACTTC
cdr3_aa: CASMDSGRPSEQYF

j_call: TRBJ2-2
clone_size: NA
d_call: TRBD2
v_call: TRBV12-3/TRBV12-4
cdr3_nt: TGTGCCAGCAGTCTAAGGACTAGCGGGAGACCCGGGGAGCTGTTTTTT
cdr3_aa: CASSLRTSGRPGELFF

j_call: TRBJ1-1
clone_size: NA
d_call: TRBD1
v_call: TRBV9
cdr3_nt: TGTGCCAGCAGCGACCGGGACAGGGGGCTTTTGGGCACTGAAGCTTTCTTT
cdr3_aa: CASSDRDRGLLGTEAFF

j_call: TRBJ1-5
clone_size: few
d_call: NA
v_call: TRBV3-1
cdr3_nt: TGTGCCAGCAGTCAAGGCAAGGGTAACCAGCCCCAGCATTTT
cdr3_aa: CASSQGKGNQPQHF

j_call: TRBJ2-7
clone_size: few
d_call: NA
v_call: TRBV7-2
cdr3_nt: TGTGCCAGCAGCTTAGGACCCCAAGAGGAGCAGTACTTC
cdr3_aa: CASSLGPQEEQYF

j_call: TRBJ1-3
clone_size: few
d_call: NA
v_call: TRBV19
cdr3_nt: TGTGCCAGTAGTATTGGAAACACCATATATTTT
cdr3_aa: CASSIGNTIYF

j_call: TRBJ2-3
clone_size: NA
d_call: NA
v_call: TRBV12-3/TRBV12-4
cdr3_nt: TGTGCCAGCAGCCCGGGATTGGGTACGCAGTATTTT
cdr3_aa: CASSPGLGTQYF

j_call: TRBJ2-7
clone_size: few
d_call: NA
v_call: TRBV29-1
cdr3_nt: TGCAGCGTTGAAGGTGGTCAGGGTCTCTACGAGCAGTACTTC
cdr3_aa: CSVEGGQGLYEQYF

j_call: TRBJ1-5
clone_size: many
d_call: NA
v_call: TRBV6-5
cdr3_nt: TGTGCCAGCAGTTACGCCCCTGCGAGCGACGGGGGGCGGGATCAGCCCCAGCATTTT
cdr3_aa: CASSYAPASDGGRDQPQHF

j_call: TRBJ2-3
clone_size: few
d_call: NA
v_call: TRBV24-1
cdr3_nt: TGTGCCACCAGTGATTTGGCAGATACGCAGTATTTT
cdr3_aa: CATSDLADTQYF

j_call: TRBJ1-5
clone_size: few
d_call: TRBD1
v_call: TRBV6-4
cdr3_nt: TGTGCCAGCAGTGACGTGGGGACAGGGGACGATAGCAATCAGCCCCAGCATTTT
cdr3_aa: CASSDVGTGDDSNQPQHF

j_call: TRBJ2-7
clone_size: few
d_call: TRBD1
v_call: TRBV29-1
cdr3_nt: TGCAGCGTTGAAGCTACCGGGACAGGTACCTACGAGCAGTACTTC
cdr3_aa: CSVEATGTGTYEQYF

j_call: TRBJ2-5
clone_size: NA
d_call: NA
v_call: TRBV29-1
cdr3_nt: TGCAGCGTCACGAGGGCTCAAGAGACCCAGTACTTC
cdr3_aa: CSVTRAQETQYF

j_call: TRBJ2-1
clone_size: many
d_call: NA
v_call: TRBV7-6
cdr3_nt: TGTGCCAGCAGCTTGGGCCTAGCCTACAATGAGCAGTTCTTC
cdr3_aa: CASSLGLAYNEQFF

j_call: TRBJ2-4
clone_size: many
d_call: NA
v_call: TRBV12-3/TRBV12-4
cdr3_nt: TGTGCCAGCAGTTTTTCCACTGTCATTAGCATTCAGTACTTC
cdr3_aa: CASSFSTVISIQYF

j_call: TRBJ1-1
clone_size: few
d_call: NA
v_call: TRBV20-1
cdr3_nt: TGCAGTGCCTTGCGCGGGGGAATGAACACTGAAGCTTTCTTT
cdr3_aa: CSALRGGMNTEAFF

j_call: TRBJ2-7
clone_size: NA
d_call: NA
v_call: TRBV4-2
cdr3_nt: TGTGCCAGCAGCCAAGGGTCCGGGGACTACGAGCAGTACTTC
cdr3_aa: CASSQGSGDYEQYF

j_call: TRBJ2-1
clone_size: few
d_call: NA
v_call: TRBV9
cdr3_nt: TGTGCCAGCAGCGTAGAGAGAGGGCGGCAGGGGTCCTACAATGAGCAGTTCTTC
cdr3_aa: CASSVERGRQGSYNEQFF

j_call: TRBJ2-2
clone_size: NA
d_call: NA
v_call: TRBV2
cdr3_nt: TGTGCCAGCAGGGGGTGGGAGAGTAACACCGGGGAGCTGTTTTTT
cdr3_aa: CASRGWESNTGELFF

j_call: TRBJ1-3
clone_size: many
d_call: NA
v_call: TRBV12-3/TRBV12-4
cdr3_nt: TGTGCCAGCAGTCAACAGGCTTTGGATACCATATATTTT
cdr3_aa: CASSQQALDTIYF

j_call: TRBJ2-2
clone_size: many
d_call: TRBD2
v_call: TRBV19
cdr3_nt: TGTGCCAGTAGTATAGCTAGCGGGAGTGCCGGGGAGCTGTTTTTT
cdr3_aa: CASSIASGSAGELFF

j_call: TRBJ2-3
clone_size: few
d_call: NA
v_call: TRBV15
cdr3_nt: TGTGCCACCAGCAGAGATTTAGCGCGAGCCACAGATACGCAGTATTTT
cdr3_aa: CATSRDLARATDTQYF

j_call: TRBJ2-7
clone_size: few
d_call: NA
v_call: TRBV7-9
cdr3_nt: TGTGCCAGCGGCTCTAGCGAGAGGTTCTACGAGCAGTACTTC
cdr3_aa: CASGSSERFYEQYF